These 20 T cell receptor beta chains came from one sample sequenced in a study of blood T cells in healthy people across ages. Together with a sample-barcoded 5' primer, a J-beta primer mix was included in a second PCR lasting roughly 6 to 12 cycles. MiXCR, applied by TCRdb to the 5' RACE reads, yields one record per CDR3 protein. The table has about 1,400,000 distinct CDR3 sequences, approximately 40% seen once. The specimen was blood. These receptors originate from a young woman in good health.

This sequence joins TRBV27 and TRBJ1-2; 7 positions agree with TRBD1. This CDR3 spans 17 amino acids. V lost 1 base and J lost 4; bases outside the gene matches: 12. CDR1 and CDR2 from the germline V gene are MNHEY and SMNVEV (reference sequence). The chain's CDR3 is CASSLLAAGQRIYGYTF. The CDR3 nucleotides read TGTGCCAGCAGTTTATTGGCCGCGGGACAGAGAATCTATGGCTACACCTTC.

The table lists this clonotype with a few counts. V is TRBV10-3 and J is TRBJ1-2; 7 nucleotides align to TRBD1. The CDR3 is 15 residues long. Germline values: CDR1 ENHRY, CDR2 SYGVKD. Trimming cost V 4 bases and J 8 bases; bases outside gene matches: 13. CDR3: CAISGGTDLLKGYTF. CDR3 bases: TGTGCCATCAGTGGGGGGACAGACCTTCTTAAAGGCTACACCTTC.

The chain couples TRBV9 to TRBJ2-3; 10 nucleotides line up with TRBD2. The length of the CDR3 is 16 residues. The germline CDR1 and CDR2 sequences are SGDLS and YYNGEE. V lost 3 bases, J lost 0 bases, and 4 bases stayed unmatched. This CDR3 is CASSAWTSGSTDTQYF. The CDR3 DNA sequence: TGTGCCAGCAGCGCCTGGACTAGCGGTAGCACAGATACGCAGTATTTT.

At least ten counts were recorded for this clonotype. The rearrangement uses TRBV4-1 and TRBJ1-2; TRBD1 agrees at 8 bases. Trimming took 3 bases from V and 2 from J; bases not matched to a gene: 2. Germline V gene lookup returns CDR1 MGHRA and CDR2 YSYEKL. This CDR3 is built from 14 residues. The CDR3 DNA reads as TGCGCCAGCAGCCAGAGGACAGGGAACTATGGCTACACCTTC. Amino acids: CASSQRTGNYGYTF.

This chain links TRBV10-2 with TRBJ2-7, with 8 nucleotides matching TRBD2. The germline V gene encodes CDR1 WSHSY and CDR2 SAAADI. The CDR3 length is 15 residues. Trimming cost V 6 bases and J 3 bases; bases outside gene matches: 10. CDR3: CASRAQGLGYYEQYF. The CDR3 nucleotides read TGCGCCAGCAGAGCCCAGGGACTAGGATACTACGAGCAGTACTTC.

J is TRBJ1-2 and V is TRBV7-9; a weak D match, TRBD1 (6 bases). Germline assignment: CDR1 SEHNR and CDR2 FQNEAQ (reference sequence). V gave up 1 base and J gave up 8 bases, with 17 bases separating them. The CDR3 runs to 15 residues. The CDR3 loop reads CASSLGNPGAWGYTF. CDR3 coding DNA: TGTGCCAGCAGCTTAGGAAACCCGGGGGCCTGGGGCTACACCTTC.

The V call is TRBV6-5, the J call TRBJ1-1, with D tentatively TRBD1 (5 bases). Germline-derived CDR1 and CDR2 are MNHEY and SVGAGI. The CDR3 length is 12 residues. Trimming shortened V by 9 bases and J by 3 bases, and 11 bases separated the two germline ends. The CDR3 DNA follows: TGTGCCAGTTACCGGGGGGACACTGAAGCTTTCTTT. This translates into CASYRGDTEAFF.

This chain joins TRBV2 and TRBJ2-1; 8 bases line up with TRBD1. CDR3 length equals 15 residues. V lost 5 bases, J lost 1 base, and 4 bases stayed unmatched. Germline V gene lookup returns CDR1 SNHLY and CDR2 FYNNEI. CDR3 protein: CASSRDRPSYNEQFF. Written as DNA, the CDR3 is TGTGCCAGCAGTAGGGACAGGCCTTCCTACAATGAGCAGTTCTTC.

This chain links TRBV15 with TRBJ2-2, with D possibly TRBD2 on 5 matching bases. The germline V gene encodes CDR1 LNHNV and CDR2 YYDKDF (reference sequence). The CDR3 spans 13 residues. V dropped 8 bases and J dropped 6 bases, with 13 bases sitting between them. Written as DNA, the CDR3 is TGTGCCACCGCTAGCCGAAAGGCCGGGGAGCTGTTTTTT. It specifies CATASRKAGELFF.

The CDR3 DNA reads TGTGCCAGCAGTTTTAGGGACGCAGCTAACTATGGCTACACCTTC. Translated: CASSFRDAANYGYTF. V is TRBV12-3 or TRBV12-4 and J is TRBJ1-2; D might be TRBD1 (5 bases). The CDR3 sequence is 15 residues long. V lost 3 bases, J lost 0 bases, and 11 bases lay in between.

This clonotype was observed a single time. V gene TRBV6-5 combines with J gene TRBJ2-6; D is ambiguous. CDR3 length: 15 amino acids. V was cut by 7 bases and J by 2 bases, with 12 bases left in between. Germline CDR1 MNHEY, CDR2 SVGAGI. This chain's CDR3 is CASTQDRAGANVLTF. In nucleotides, the CDR3 is TGTGCCAGCACCCAGGATAGGGCTGGGGCCAACGTCCTGACTTTC.

The sample holds a few counts of this clonotype. This chain uses TRBV11-2 with TRBJ2-3; 8 nucleotides line up with TRBD1. The CDR3 runs to 18 residues. The V and J ends lost 0 bases and 4 bases, in that order; junction bases with no gene match: 12. The germline gives CDR1 SGHAT, CDR2 FQNNGV. The CDR3 coding sequence is TGTGCCAGCAGCTTAGATAGGACAGGGACCCTTGTCGCAGATACGCAGTATTTT. Its translation is CASSLDRTGTLVADTQYF. The whole variable domain, remainder taken from reference TRBV11-2 and TRBJ2-3, is EAGVAQSPRYKIIEKRQSVAFWCNPISGHATLYWYQQILGQGPKLLIQFQNNGVVDDSQLPKDRFSAERLKGVDSTLKIQPAKLEDSAVYLCASSLDRTGTLVADTQYFGPGTRLTVL.

This sequence joins TRBV6-2 or TRBV6-3 and TRBJ2-5; D is unclear. Trimming left V 5 bases short and J 6 bases short, with 7 bases between. This CDR3 has 11 residues. In germline, CDR1 is MNHEY, CDR2 SVGEGT. The CDR3, as DNA: TGTGCCAGCAGTCAAGGGCAGACCCAGTACTTC. This sequence encodes CASSQGQTQYF.

The chain links TRBV10-3 to TRBJ1-4; a possible D gene is TRBD1 (6 bases). The CDR3 runs 13 residues. The germline gives CDR1 ENHRY, CDR2 SYGVKD. Deletions cut 9 bases from V and 1 base from J, with 9 bases between. CDR3 protein: CAIRGGTNEKLFF. CDR3 nucleotide sequence: TGTGCCATAAGGGGGGGAACTAATGAAAAACTGTTTTTT.

This rearrangement joins TRBV19 to TRBJ1-2; tentatively, D is TRBD1 (6 bases). The CDR3 consists of 14 residues. V gave up 7 bases and J gave up 3 bases, with 15 bases separating them. The V gene's germline CDR1 is LNHDA and CDR2 SQIVND (reference sequence). The CDR3 sequence is CASNTGTPYYGYTF. CDR3 sequence (DNA): TGTGCCAGTAACACCGGGACACCTTACTATGGCTACACCTTC.

This clonotype was seen a few times. The chain recombines TRBV20-1 with TRBJ1-2; D call uncertain. Germline V gene lookup returns CDR1 DFQATT and CDR2 SNEGSKA (reference sequence). CDR3 size: 14 residues. Trimming left V 6 bases short and J 0 bases short, with 14 bases between. This chain's CDR3 is CSAKTSRANYGYTF. The CDR3 coding sequence is TGCAGTGCCAAGACCAGTAGAGCTAACTATGGCTACACCTTC.

This clonotype was observed a handful of times. This chain links TRBV6-5 with TRBJ2-7; TRBD1 aligns across 11 bases. The germline gives CDR1 MNHEY, CDR2 SVGAGI. The CDR3 totals 15 residues. V lost 4 bases, J lost 5 bases, and 7 bases stayed unmatched. Written as DNA, the CDR3 is TGTGCCAGCAGTTTTCGGGGACAGGGGGACCACGAGCAGTACTTC. Translation gives CASSFRGQGDHEQYF.

This clonotype came up a few times. CDR3 amino acids: CASSLAPGRPTYEQYF. The CDR3 bases are TGTGCCAGCAGCTTAGCGCCCGGCAGGCCAACCTACGAGCAGTACTTC. This chain connects TRBV7-9 to TRBJ2-7; D is uncertain. CDR3 length: 16 residues. Germline V gene sequence: CDR1 SEHNR, CDR2 FQNEAQ (reference sequence). V was pared by 0 bases and J by 2 bases, with 14 bases between.

The chain recombines TRBV20-1 with TRBJ2-3; D gene ambiguous. CDR1 and CDR2 from the germline V gene are DFQATT and SNEGSKA (reference sequence). The CDR3 covers 11 residues. V gave up 5 bases and J gave up 6 bases, with 9 bases separating them. This chain's CDR3 is CSAPGWDTQYF. CDR3 bases: TGCAGTGCTCCCGGCTGGGATACGCAGTATTTT.

This sequence joins TRBV29-1 and TRBJ1-1; 10 nucleotides line up with TRBD1. The CDR3 runs to 14 residues. Germline CDR1 reads SQVTM; CDR2 reads ANQGSEA. V was clipped by 7 bases and J by 5 bases; unmatched bases: 10. CDR3 in amino acids: CSGRWAGQGTEAFF. As DNA, the CDR3 is TGCAGCGGACGGTGGGCGGGACAGGGGACTGAAGCTTTCTTT.